The entry below gives a single T cell receptor (beta chain) sequence along with its context. The data derive from a study of blood T cell repertoires in COVID-19. For the study at large: COVID-19 samples, acute and convalescent, were from the United States, Italy and Spain. The analysed material was cDNA or gDNA that came from T cells, B-cell-depleted T cells, or PBMCs.

CDR1 SEHNR and CDR2 FQNEAQ come from the germline V gene (reference sequence). V gave up 2 bases and J gave up 9 bases, with 14 bases separating them. This CDR3 has 14 residues. Study processing details: Estimates of nucleated cell counts were drawn from the amplification of reference gene primers. Data came from immunoSEQ multiplex PCR; TCRdb stores just in-frame clones and leaves some out. The V and J calls and clone size are taken from that table; D and trimming were inferred from the DNA. The table lists more than 85,000 clones, approximately 82% of them singletons. The sample was peripheral blood. The clonotype originates from a woman older than 75 with acute or convalescent COVID-19. The V and J genes are TRBV7-9 and TRBJ2-1; no firm D call. CDR3 nucleotide sequence: TGTGCCAGCAGCTTATTTGTGAGAAATACTGAGCAGTTCTTC. Its translation is CASSLFVRNTEQFF.